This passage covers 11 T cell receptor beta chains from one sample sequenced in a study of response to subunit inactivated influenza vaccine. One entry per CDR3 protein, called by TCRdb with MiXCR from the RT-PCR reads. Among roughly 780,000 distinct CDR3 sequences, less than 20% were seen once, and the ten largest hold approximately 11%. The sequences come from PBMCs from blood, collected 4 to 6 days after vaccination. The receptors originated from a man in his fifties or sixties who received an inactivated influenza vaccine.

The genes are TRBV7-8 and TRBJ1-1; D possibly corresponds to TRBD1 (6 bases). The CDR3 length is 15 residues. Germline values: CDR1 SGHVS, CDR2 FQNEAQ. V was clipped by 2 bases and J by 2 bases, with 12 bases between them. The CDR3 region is CASSLKWTANTEAFF. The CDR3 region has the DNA TGTGCCAGCAGCTTAAAGTGGACAGCAAACACTGAAGCTTTCTTT. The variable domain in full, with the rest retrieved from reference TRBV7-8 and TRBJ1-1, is GAGVSQSPRYKVAKRGQDVALRCDPISGHVSLFWYQQALGQGPEFLTYFQNEAQLDKSGLPSDRFFAERPEGSVSTLKIQRTQQEDSAVYLCASSLKWTANTEAFFGQGTRLTVV.

The CDR3, as DNA: TGCGCCAGCAGCCTCAGGACAGTGATGAGCACCGGGGAGCTGTTTTTT. As protein: CASSLRTVMSTGELFF. V and J are TRBV4-1 and TRBJ2-2; maybe TRBD1 (6 bases). V lost 4 bases, J lost 4 bases, and 16 bases lay in between. The V gene's germline CDR1 is MGHRA and CDR2 YSYEKL. The CDR3 loop spans 16 amino acids.

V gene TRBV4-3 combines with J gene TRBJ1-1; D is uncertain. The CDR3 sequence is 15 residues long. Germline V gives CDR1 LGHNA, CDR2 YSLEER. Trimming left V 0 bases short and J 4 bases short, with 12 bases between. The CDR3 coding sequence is TGCGCCAGCAGCCAAGATAGGAGGCGCGGCACTGAAGCTTTCTTT. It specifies CASSQDRRRGTEAFF.

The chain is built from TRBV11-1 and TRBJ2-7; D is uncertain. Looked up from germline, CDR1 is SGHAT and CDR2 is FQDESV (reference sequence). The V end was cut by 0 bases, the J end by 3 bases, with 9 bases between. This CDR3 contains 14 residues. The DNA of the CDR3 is TGTGCCAGCAGCTTAGCGCCTAAGAGCTACGAGCAGTACTTC. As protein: CASSLAPKSYEQYF.

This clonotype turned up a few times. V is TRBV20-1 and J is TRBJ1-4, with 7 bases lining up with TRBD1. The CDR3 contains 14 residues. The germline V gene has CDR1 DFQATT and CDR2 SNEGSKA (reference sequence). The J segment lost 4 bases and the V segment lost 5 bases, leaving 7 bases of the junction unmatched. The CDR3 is CSAGKQGNNEKLFF. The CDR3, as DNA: TGCAGTGCTGGAAAACAGGGGAATAATGAAAAACTGTTTTTT.

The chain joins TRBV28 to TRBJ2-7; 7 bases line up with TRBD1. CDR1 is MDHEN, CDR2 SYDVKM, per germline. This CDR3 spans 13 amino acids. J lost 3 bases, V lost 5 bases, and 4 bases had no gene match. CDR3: CASSEQGYYEQYF. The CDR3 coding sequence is TGTGCCAGCAGTGAACAGGGGTACTACGAGCAGTACTTC. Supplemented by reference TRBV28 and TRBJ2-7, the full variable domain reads DVKVTQSSRYLVKRTGEKVFLECVQDMDHENMFWYRQDPGLGLRLIYFSYDVKMKEKGDIPEGYSVSREKKERFSLILESASTNQTSMYLCASSEQGYYEQYFGPGTRLTVT.

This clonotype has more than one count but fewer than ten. The CDR3 DNA is TGCGCCAGCAGCTTGGATAGCGGGAGGACCGGCAATGAGCAGTTCTTC. This sequence encodes CASSLDSGRTGNEQFF. The chain recombines TRBV5-1 with TRBJ2-1; 10 bases line up with TRBD2. Germline V lookup: CDR1 SGHRS, CDR2 YFSETQ. J was trimmed by 6 bases and V by 0 bases; bases with no gene match: 6. The length of the CDR3 is 16 residues.

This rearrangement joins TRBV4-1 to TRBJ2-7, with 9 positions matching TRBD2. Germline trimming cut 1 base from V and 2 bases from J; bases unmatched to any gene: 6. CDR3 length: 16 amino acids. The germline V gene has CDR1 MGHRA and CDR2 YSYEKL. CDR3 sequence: CASSQGSGGKAYEQYF. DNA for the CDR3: TGCGCCAGCAGCCAAGGGAGCGGGGGGAAGGCCTACGAGCAGTACTTC.

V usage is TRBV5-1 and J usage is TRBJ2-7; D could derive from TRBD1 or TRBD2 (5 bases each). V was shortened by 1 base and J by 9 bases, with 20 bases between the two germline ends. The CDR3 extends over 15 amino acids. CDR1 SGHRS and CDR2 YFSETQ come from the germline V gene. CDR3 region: CASSLTGTEALGQYF. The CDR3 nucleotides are TGCGCCAGCAGCTTGACGGGGACCGAGGCCCTCGGGCAGTACTTC.

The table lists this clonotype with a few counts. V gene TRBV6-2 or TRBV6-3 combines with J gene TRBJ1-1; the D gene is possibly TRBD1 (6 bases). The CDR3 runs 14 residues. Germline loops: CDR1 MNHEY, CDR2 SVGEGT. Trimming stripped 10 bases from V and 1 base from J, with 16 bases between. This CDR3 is CATRAWTENTEAFF. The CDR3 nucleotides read TGTGCCACACGGGCATGGACAGAGAACACTGAAGCTTTCTTT.

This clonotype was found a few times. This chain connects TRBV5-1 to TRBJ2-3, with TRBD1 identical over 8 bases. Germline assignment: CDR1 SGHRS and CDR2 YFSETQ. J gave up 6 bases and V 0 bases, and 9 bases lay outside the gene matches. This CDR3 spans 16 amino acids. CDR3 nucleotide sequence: TGCGCCAGCAGCTTGGATGGGACAGGTTTTATCGATACGCAGTATTTT. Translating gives CASSLDGTGFIDTQYF.